A selection of T cell receptor beta chains follows, all from one sample in a study of early T cells in non-severe SARS-CoV-2 infection. TCRdb reanalysed the 5' RACE reads using MiXCR and keeps one entry per CDR3 protein. The table records about 100,000 distinct CDR3 sequences, over 8.5% of them present only once. The specimen was whole blood. The receptors were sampled from an adult who was a healthcare worker with PCR-confirmed SARS-CoV-2 infection or an uninfected control (not recorded which). CDR3s include the opening cysteine and the closing phenylalanine or tryptophan. D genes are given only for firm matches. The size of a clone is reported for some rows only, either as once, few or many, or as a class for expanded clones.

CDR3aa: CASSLEEAGELNEQFF
v_gene: TRBV7-6
d_gene: TRBD2
abundance: few

CDR3aa: CASRSAGGPSPDTQYF
v_gene: TRBV7-2
d_gene: TRBD2
abundance: many

CDR3aa: CASSSEAGTANEQFF
v_gene: TRBV2
d_gene: TRBD1
abundance: few

CDR3aa: CSARDSLGARSGANVLTF
v_gene: TRBV20-1
d_gene: .
abundance: few

CDR3aa: CASSYPGETQYF
v_gene: TRBV5-1
d_gene: .
abundance: few

CDR3aa: CASSGGSATDTQYF
v_gene: TRBV28
d_gene: .
abundance: .

CDR3aa: CAIRQGYEQYF
v_gene: TRBV10-3
d_gene: TRBD1
abundance: many

CDR3aa: CASSPSAISTDTQYF
v_gene: TRBV12-3/TRBV12-4
d_gene: .
abundance: many

CDR3aa: CASSPRRGQGSYEQYF
v_gene: TRBV6-5
d_gene: TRBD1
abundance: .

CDR3aa: CASSLQGISTDTQYF
v_gene: TRBV12-3/TRBV12-4
d_gene: .
abundance: few

CDR3aa: CASSVSNSYEQYF
v_gene: TRBV2
d_gene: .
abundance: many

CDR3aa: CSGTSGAYEQYF
v_gene: TRBV20-1
d_gene: TRBD2
abundance: .

CDR3aa: CASSPVFTGGKETQYF
v_gene: TRBV4-1
d_gene: .
abundance: few

CDR3aa: CASSQVGLHKNTGELFF
v_gene: TRBV4-1
d_gene: .
abundance: .

CDR3aa: CAISHGPTGTITYEQYF
v_gene: TRBV10-3
d_gene: TRBD1
abundance: .